Following are 10 T cell receptor beta chains from one sample sequenced in a study of T-cell reconstitution after alpha-beta-depleted transplantation in children. Construction of the TCRbeta library involved unique molecular identifiers. TCRdb redid the calling of the PCR reads with MiXCR, one entry per CDR3 protein. The sample lists 500,000 to 600,000 distinct CDR3 sequences, roughly 27% occurring once. Sequencing used PBMCs, obtained before TCRalphabeta/CD19-depleted stem cell transplant. These receptor sequences come from a boy in the first two years of life with Wiskott-Aldrich syndrome, due to receive a stem cell transplant.

The table lists this clonotype with a few counts. The chain has TRBV6-6 and TRBJ1-1; D remains ambiguous. Germline loops: CDR1 MNHNY, CDR2 SVGAGI (reference sequence). The V end lost 2 bases, the J end lost 7 bases, and 11 bases lay between the germline ends. This CDR3 has 13 residues. The CDR3 loop is CASSYVLGGEAFF. As DNA, the CDR3 is TGTGCCAGCAGTTACGTTCTTGGCGGTGAAGCTTTCTTT.

This clonotype was seen more than once but under ten times. The chain recombines TRBV15 with TRBJ1-1; D not resolved. V was pared by 5 bases and J by 0 bases, with 7 bases between. CDR3 length: 13 residues. Germline V lookup: CDR1 LNHNV, CDR2 YYDKDF (reference sequence). The CDR3 DNA reads as TGTGCCACCAGCGCTGAACTGAACACTGAAGCTTTCTTT. This codes for CATSAELNTEAFF.

This clonotype was seen a handful of times. This chain connects TRBV30 to TRBJ2-3; D is unresolved. Germline V lookup: CDR1 GTSNPN, CDR2 SVGIG (reference sequence). The CDR3 is 11 amino acids. The V gene lost 1 base and the J gene lost 6 bases, with 5 bases spanning the gap. The CDR3, as DNA: TGTGCCTGGAGTGACATGGATACGCAGTATTTT. It encodes CAWSDMDTQYF.

The chain recombines TRBV5-1 with TRBJ2-1, with 9 bases matching TRBD2. V trimming: 4 bases; J trimming: 6 bases; junction bases outside the gene matches: 8. Germline CDR1 is SGHRS and CDR2 is YFSETQ. This CDR3 region has 15 residues. CDR3: CASSPAGGRGNEQFF. CDR3 DNA: TGCGCCAGCAGCCCAGCGGGAGGCCGGGGCAATGAGCAGTTCTTC.

A few counts support this clonotype. The chain is built from TRBV6-2 or TRBV6-3 and TRBJ2-1, with D maybe TRBD1 (5 bases). There are 15 residues in the CDR3. V was shortened by 1 base and J by 6 bases, with 13 bases between the two germline ends. From germline, CDR1 is MNHEY and CDR2 SVGEGT. CDR3 residues: CASSYYLDNPNEQFF. As DNA, the CDR3 is TGTGCCAGCAGTTACTATCTGGACAATCCCAATGAGCAGTTCTTC.

This chain joins TRBV18 and TRBJ2-7; TRBD1 matches 8 bases. Per the germline V gene, CDR1 is KGHSH and CDR2 is LQKENI. This CDR3 comprises 15 residues. Trimming at V came to 6 bases and at J to 6 bases, leaving 13 bases not matched to a gene. The CDR3: CASSIAGQGKGEQYF. CDR3 bases: TGTGCCAGCTCGATTGCCGGACAGGGTAAAGGCGAGCAGTACTTC.

This clonotype was counted a few times. This sequence joins TRBV6-2 or TRBV6-3 and TRBJ1-5, with D perhaps matching TRBD1 (5 bases). CDR3 length: 17 amino acids. V was trimmed by 0 bases and J by 3 bases, leaving 15 bases between them. Germline assignment: CDR1 MNHEY and CDR2 SVGEGT. The CDR3 nucleotides read TGTGCCAGCAGTTACTCGATAAAGGGGAAGGTCAATCAGCCCCAGCATTTT. The encoded protein is CASSYSIKGKVNQPQHF.

This clonotype appeared many times. The chain recombines TRBV6-2 or TRBV6-3 with TRBJ2-2; 8 nucleotides line up with TRBD2. This CDR3 region has 20 residues. Looked up from germline, CDR1 is MNHEY and CDR2 is SVGEGT. The V and J ends lost 3 bases and 2 bases, in that order; junction bases with no gene match: 17. CDR3 sequence (DNA): TGTGCCAGCAGTTATAGTTCCCTTTTCGGGAGGGCCCCCAACACCGGGGAGCTGTTTTTT. Translation gives CASSYSSLFGRAPNTGELFF.

This clonotype was detected only a few times. CDR3 DNA: TGCGCCAGCAGTGGACTGGACAGGGGGTTCGGGGAGCAGTACTTC. Its translation: CASSGLDRGFGEQYF. The rearrangement links TRBV5-1 to TRBJ2-7, with 10 bases aligning to TRBD1. Trimming at V came to 5 bases and at J to 7 bases, leaving 12 bases not matched to a gene. The CDR3 consists of 15 residues. Germline CDR1 and CDR2: SGHRS and YFSETQ.

This clonotype was counted a few times. The CDR3 loop is CASSDARGHFDGYTF. CDR3 nucleotide sequence: TGTGCCAGCAGCGACGCCCGGGGGCATTTCGATGGCTACACCTTC. This chain connects TRBV9 to TRBJ1-2; TRBD1 might be the D (6 bases). The ends were cut back, 3 bases at V and 6 bases at J, with 18 bases in the middle. Germline V gene data show CDR1 as SGDLS and CDR2 as YYNGEE. This CDR3 region has 15 residues.